The next 3 T cell receptor beta chains were all read from a single sample in a study of T cell repertoires in cytomegalovirus infection. Each CDR3 protein gets one entry after TCRdb re-called the reads with MiXCR. The sample lists 550,000 to 700,000 distinct CDR3 sequences; about 40% were seen once. These TCRs' antigens remain unknown. The sample here was cultured PBMCs, taken from culture after CMV antigen stimulation. Source of these receptors: a human donor in good health (CMV status not recorded). Some clones in this sample may be carry-over from other donors' samples.

This clonotype has just a few counts. This chain links TRBV7-9 with TRBJ1-1, with 8 bases lining up with TRBD1. Germline V gene data show CDR1 as SEHNR and CDR2 as FQNEAQ (reference sequence). The CDR3 is 13 amino acids. Trimming at V came to 1 base and at J to 12 bases, leaving 7 bases not matched to a gene. CDR3 nucleotide sequence: TGTGCCAGCAGCTTAGACCAGGGGGCGCGGTCTTTCTTT. It specifies CASSLDQGARSFF.

The rearrangement joins TRBV12-3 or TRBV12-4 to TRBJ2-3; D is unresolved. CDR3 length: 14 residues. Deletions cut 0 bases from V and 4 bases from J, with 8 bases between. The CDR3 protein is CASSLASRADTQYF. The CDR3 DNA reads TGTGCCAGCAGTTTAGCGTCAAGGGCAGATACGCAGTATTTT.

This chain's CDR3 is CASSSGTTGADEQYF. As DNA, the CDR3 is TGTGCCAGCAGTTCTGGCACAACAGGGGCCGACGAGCAGTACTTC. V is TRBV27 and J is TRBJ2-7; TRBD1 matches at 7 bases. With V trimmed by 4 bases and J by 5 bases, 11 bases remained unmatched. Germline V lookup: CDR1 MNHEY, CDR2 SMNVEV (reference sequence). The CDR3 is made up of 15 amino acids.